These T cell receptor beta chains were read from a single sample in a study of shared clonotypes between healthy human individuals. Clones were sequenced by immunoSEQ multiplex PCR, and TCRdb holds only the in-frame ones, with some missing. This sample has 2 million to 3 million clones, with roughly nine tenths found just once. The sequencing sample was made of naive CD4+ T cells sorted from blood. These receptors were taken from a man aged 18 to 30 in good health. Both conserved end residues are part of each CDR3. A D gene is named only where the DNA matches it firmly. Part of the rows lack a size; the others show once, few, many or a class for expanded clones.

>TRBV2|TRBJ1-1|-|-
TGTGCCAGCACTGAAGGTCCTCCGAACACTGAAGCTTTCTTT
CASTEGPPNTEAFF
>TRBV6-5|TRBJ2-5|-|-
TGTGCCAGCACCCGCATGGAGGGTGGGAGAAAGACCCAGTACTTC
CASTRMEGGRKTQYF
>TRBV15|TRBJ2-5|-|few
TGTGCCACCAGCAGAGGGAGTCGAGAGACCCAGTACTTC
CATSRGSRETQYF
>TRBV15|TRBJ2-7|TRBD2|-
TGTGCCACCAGCAGAGGACTAGCGGGGGGTAGGGACGAGCAGTACTTC
CATSRGLAGGRDEQYF
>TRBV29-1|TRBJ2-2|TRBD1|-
TGCAGCGTTGGGACAGGGGGATTCGCCGGGGAGCTGTTTTTT
CSVGTGGFAGELFF
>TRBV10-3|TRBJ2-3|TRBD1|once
TGTGCCATCAGTGAGTCGACAGGGATCCCCCCTCCGTATTTT
CAISESTGIPPPYF
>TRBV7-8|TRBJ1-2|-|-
TGTGCCAGCAGCTTTGTTCATGATCCCCTTGGCTACACCTTC
CASSFVHDPLGYTF
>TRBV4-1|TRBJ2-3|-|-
TGCGCCAGCAGCCAGAACGTTGCCACGGATACGCAGTATTTT
CASSQNVATDTQYF
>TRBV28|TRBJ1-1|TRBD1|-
TGTGCCAGCAGTTCCGTCAGAGGACAGGGGACGACTGAAGCTTTCTTT
CASSSVRGQGTTEAFF
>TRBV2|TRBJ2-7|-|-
TGTGCCAGCAAAGGGATCATTAATCGGCATCTGACCATACTCGAGCAGTACTTC
CASKGIINRHLTILEQYF
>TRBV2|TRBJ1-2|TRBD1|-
TGTGCCAGCAGTGTCGGGACAGCGGGGTACTATGGCTACACCTTC
CASSVGTAGYYGYTF
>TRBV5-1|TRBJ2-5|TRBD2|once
TGCGCCAGCAAGGCGGGGGGCACCAGGGAGACCCAGTACTTC
CASKAGGTRETQYF
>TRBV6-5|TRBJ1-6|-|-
TGTGCCAGCAGTTACGTAACGAGTTCACCCCTCCACTTT
CASSYVTSSPLHF
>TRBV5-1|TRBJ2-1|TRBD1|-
TGCGCCAGCAGCTTGGTCGCAGGGGGAAACAATGAGCAGTTCTTC
CASSLVAGGNNEQFF
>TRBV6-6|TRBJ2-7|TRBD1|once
TGTGCCAGCAGTTACCCTACAGGGGATCTCTCCTACGAGCAGTACTTC
CASSYPTGDLSYEQYF
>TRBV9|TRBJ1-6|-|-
TGTGCCAGCAGCCTCCGGGGGGCGGGTAATTCACCCCTCCACTTT
CASSLRGAGNSPLHF
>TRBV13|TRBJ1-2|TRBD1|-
TGTGCCAGCAGCTTAGAAGACAGGGTAACGAATGGCTACACCTTC
CASSLEDRVTNGYTF
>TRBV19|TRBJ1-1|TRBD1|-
TGTGCCAGTAAAACGGGACAGATGAACACTGAAGCTTTCTTT
CASKTGQMNTEAFF
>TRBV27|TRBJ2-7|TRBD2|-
TGTGCCAGCAGTAGGACTAGCGGGAGTTTCCTCTCCTACGAGCAGTACTTC
CASSRTSGSFLSYEQYF
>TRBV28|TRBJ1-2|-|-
TGTGCCAGCAGTTTTGAGGGGAACTATGGCTACACCTTC
CASSFEGNYGYTF
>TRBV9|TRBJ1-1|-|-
TGTGCCAGCAGCCGCGGACAGTTGAACACTGAAGCTTTCTTT
CASSRGQLNTEAFF
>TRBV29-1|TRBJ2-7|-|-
TGCAGCGTTGAGTTAGGCTACGAGCAGTACTTC
CSVELGYEQYF
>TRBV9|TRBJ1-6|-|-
TGTGCCAGCAGCGTAGGATCCGGGGTGGCCTCTCCTCTCCTCCACTTT
CASSVGSGVASPLLHF
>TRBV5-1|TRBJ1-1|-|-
TGCGCCAGCTCGAGAGGACGGATGAACACTGAAGCTTTCTTT
CASSRGRMNTEAFF
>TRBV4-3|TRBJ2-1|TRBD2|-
TGCGCCAGCAGCCCCTGGTGGGCGGGAGGTCTCACTGAGCAGTTCTTC
CASSPWWAGGLTEQFF
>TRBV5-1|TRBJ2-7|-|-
TGCGCCAGCAGCTTGGATGCACCTCCATCCTACGAGCAGTACTTC
CASSLDAPPSYEQYF
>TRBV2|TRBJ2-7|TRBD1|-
TGTGCCAGCTGCCCGCTCCAGACAGGGAAGAGCGGCCTAGGAAGCTACGAGCAGTACTTC
CASCPLQTGKSGLGSYEQYF
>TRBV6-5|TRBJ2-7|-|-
TGTGCCAGCACTAGGGCCCCCTCAGGATCCGAGCAGTACTTC
CASTRAPSGSEQYF
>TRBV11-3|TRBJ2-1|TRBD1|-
TGTGCCAGCAGCTCCGGGACAGGGGGCTACAATGAGCAGTTCTTC
CASSSGTGGYNEQFF
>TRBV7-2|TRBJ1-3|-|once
TGTGCCAGCAGCCCACCCGGGGGGGGTCCCATCTCTGGAAACACCATATATTTT
CASSPPGGGPISGNTIYF
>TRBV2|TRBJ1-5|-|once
TGTGCCAGCAGTGAAGAAGGCTACAATCAGCCCCAGCATTTT
CASSEEGYNQPQHF
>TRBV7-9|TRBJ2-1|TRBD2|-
TGTGCCAGCAGCCCCCTACAGGAGCGGGGGGCTGAGCAGTTCTTC
CASSPLQERGAEQFF
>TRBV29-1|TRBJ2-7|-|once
TGCAGCGTTGAACCCGGTGTTGGGAACGAGCAGTACTTC
CSVEPGVGNEQYF
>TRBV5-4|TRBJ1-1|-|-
TGTGCCAGCAGCCTTGGAGCAGGAGACACTGAAGCTTTCTTT
CASSLGAGDTEAFF
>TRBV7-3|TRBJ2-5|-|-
TGTGCCAGCAGCGTCAGGGTTGGGGCCCAAGAGACCCAGTACTTC
CASSVRVGAQETQYF
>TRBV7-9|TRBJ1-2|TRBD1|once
TGTGCCAGCAGCTGGACAGGACAGATGAACTATGGCTACACCTTC
CASSWTGQMNYGYTF
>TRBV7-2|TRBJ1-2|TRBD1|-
TGTGCCAGCAGCATCGACAGGGGGCGGTATGGCTACACCTTC
CASSIDRGRYGYTF
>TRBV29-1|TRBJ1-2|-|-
TGCAGCGTTGCTCGCAACGACTGGGACTATGGCTACACCTTC
CSVARNDWDYGYTF
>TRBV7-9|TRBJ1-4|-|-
TGTGCCAGCAGCCGGCGGGGGGAAGGTAATGAAAAACTGTTTTTT
CASSRRGEGNEKLFF
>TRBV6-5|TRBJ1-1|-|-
TGTGCCAGCAGTTACTCTTCGGGGGCCACTGAAGCTTTCTTT
CASSYSSGATEAFF
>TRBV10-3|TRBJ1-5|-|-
TGTGCCATCAGTGGGGGGGATCAGCCCCAGCATTTT
CAISGGDQPQHF
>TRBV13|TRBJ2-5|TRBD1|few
TGTGCCAGCAGCCGCCGGACAGGGGAAGAGACCCAGTACTTC
CASSRRTGEETQYF
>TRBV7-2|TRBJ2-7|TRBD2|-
TGTGCCAGCAGCCACAACGGGGGGGGAAGCCTACGAGAACAGTACTTC
CASSHNGGGSLREQYF
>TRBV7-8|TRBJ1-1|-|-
TGTGCCAGCAGCTTAGCGGTAGCGGAGGGAGGTACTGAAGCTTTCTTT
CASSLAVAEGGTEAFF
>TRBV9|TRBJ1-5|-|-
TGTGCCAGCAGCGTGGACAGCAACAATCAGCCCCAGCATTTT
CASSVDSNNQPQHF